This T cell receptor beta chain emerged from a study of graft-versus-host responses after intestinal transplantation. About the research overall: In this cohort, recipients had multivisceral, liver-intestinal, or isolated intestinal transplants. Each patient got anti-thymocyte globulin induction, then tacrolimus and steroids for around three years. Study-wide points: Across patients carrying graft-donor T cell macrochimerism, allografts held high graft-versus-host to host-versus-graft clonal ratios. Early declines in HvG clones that occurred post-transplant were associated with peak circulating GvH clone levels.

A word on this clone: As yet, its antigen is unknown.

The assay was immunoSEQ multiplex PCR, and TCRdb's table has in-frame clones only and misses some. The sample carries some 150,000 clones, about nine tenths recorded once. Sample: unstimulated CD4+ T cells sorted from spleen or lymph node cells, taken before intestinal transplant. This clonotype originated in a human donor who received an intestinal transplant.

CDR3 region: CASSERDRGEAFF. The CDR3 DNA is TGCGCCAGCAGTGAAAGGGATCGTGGTGAAGCTTTCTTT. This sequence joins TRBV10-2 and TRBJ1-1; D is unresolved. V was shortened by 3 bases and J by 7 bases, with 12 bases between the two germline ends. The length of the CDR3 is 13 residues. Germline CDR1 and CDR2: WSHSY and SAAADI.